The 19 T cell receptor beta chains listed next were all sequenced from one sample in a study of neurological immune-mediated disorders. One entry per CDR3 protein, called by TCRdb with MiXCR from the 5' RACE reads. The data contain about 50,000 distinct CDR3 sequences, about 9.4% of them singletons. Sequencing was performed on PBMCs. The receptors shown here come from a man between 65 and 80 years old with HTLV-1-associated myelopathy (HAM/TSP).

This clonotype was observed once. A junction end diverges from the germline sequence, so it may reflect a read error. The chain's CDR3 is CSAYYGTGGTNQPQHF. CDR3 nucleotides: TGCAGTGCTTATTACGGGACAGGGGGCACGAATCAACCCCAGCATTTT. This chain uses TRBV20-1 with TRBJ1-5; 12 positions agree with TRBD1. This CDR3 region has 16 residues. CDR1 and CDR2 from the germline V gene are DFQATT and SNEGSKA (reference sequence).

There are many counts of this clonotype. This sequence joins TRBV18 and TRBJ2-3; D gene uncertain. This CDR3 is built from 14 residues. CDR1 and CDR2 (germline): KGHSH, LQKENI. The germline V and J ends were trimmed by 3 bases and 0 bases, with 7 bases remaining between them. The CDR3 DNA reads TGTGCCAGCTCACCGCCTGGAAGCACAGATACGCAGTATTTT. Encoded protein: CASSPPGSTDTQYF.

This clonotype was counted a few times. J is TRBJ2-2 and V is TRBV24-1, with 10 bases aligning to TRBD2. The CDR3 consists of 17 residues. Germline V gives CDR1 KGHDR, CDR2 SFDVKD. The V gene end was trimmed by 7 bases and the J gene end by 6 bases; junction bases not matched to a gene: 13. The CDR3 DNA reads as TGTGCCACCAGAACTCACCCTAGCGGGAGCGGGGCCGGGGAGCTGTTTTTT. It specifies CATRTHPSGSGAGELFF.

In this sample, this clonotype turned up many times. The V and J genes are TRBV12-3 or TRBV12-4 and TRBJ2-3; D unclear. V lost 2 bases, J lost 5 bases, and 14 bases lay in between. The CDR3 consists of 15 residues. CDR3 nucleotide sequence: TGTGCCAGCAGTTTAAGTTCAACGGCCCAAGATACGCAGTATTTT. Amino acid sequence: CASSLSSTAQDTQYF.

This clonotype showed up many times. The J gene is TRBJ2-1, the V gene TRBV9; TRBD2 matches 11 bases. Trimming at V came to 0 bases and at J to 4 bases, leaving 3 bases not matched to a gene. The CDR3 is made up of 16 amino acids. Germline CDR1 SGDLS, CDR2 YYNGEE. CDR3 nucleotides: TGTGCCAGCAGCGTAGATGGGACTAGCGGATACAATGAGCAGTTCTTC. Encoded protein: CASSVDGTSGYNEQFF.

This clonotype has a count of ten or more. This chain uses TRBV29-1 with TRBJ1-2; TRBD1 aligns across 7 bases. CDR3 length: 16 residues. The germline gives CDR1 SQVTM, CDR2 ANQGSEA. With V trimmed by 7 bases and J by 0 bases, 14 bases remained unmatched. CDR3 sequence: CSAAGTALGANYGYTF. The CDR3 coding sequence is TGCAGCGCCGCCGGGACAGCTTTGGGGGCTAACTATGGCTACACCTTC.

Regarding this clonotype: This clone may be a read error of a much larger clone one base away. The rearrangement joins TRBV20-1 to TRBJ2-7; perhaps D is TRBD1 or TRBD2 (5 bases each). Germline lookup yields CDR1 DFQATT and CDR2 SNEGSKA (reference sequence). CDR3 length equals 12 residues. V lost 5 bases, J lost 4 bases, and 12 bases lay in between. The CDR3 region has the DNA TGCAGTGCTGTCTGGGACCAGTACGAGCAGTACTTC. It is translated as CSAVWDQYEQYF.

This clonotype was recorded at least ten times. The J gene is TRBJ2-5, the V gene TRBV4-2, with D unclear. The CDR3 loop spans 14 amino acids. Trimming took 4 bases from V and 3 from J, leaving 12 bases between them. The germline V gene has CDR1 LGHNA and CDR2 YNFKEQ. CDR3 sequence: CASSRTGLKETQYF. The CDR3 coding sequence is TGTGCCAGCAGCCGAACCGGGCTCAAAGAGACCCAGTACTTC.

This clonotype was seen repeatedly, ten times or more. The chain uses TRBV20-1 and TRBJ1-5; D call uncertain. The CDR3 loop spans 12 amino acids. Trimming removed 3 bases from V and 3 bases from J, with 6 bases in between. Germline V gene sequence: CDR1 DFQATT, CDR2 SNEGSKA (reference sequence). The CDR3 loop is CSASPPNQPQHF. The DNA of the CDR3 is TGCAGTGCTAGTCCACCCAATCAGCCCCAGCATTTT.

This clonotype was observed many times. The chain uses TRBV20-1 and TRBJ1-1; D not certain. V gave up 3 bases and J gave up 0 bases, with 8 bases separating them. The CDR3 loop spans 13 amino acids. Germline assignment: CDR1 DFQATT and CDR2 SNEGSKA (reference sequence). The CDR3 bases are TGCAGTGCTAGGAACCGACTGAACACTGAAGCTTTCTTT. Translation gives CSARNRLNTEAFF.

In this sample, this clonotype turned up many times. The chain recombines TRBV7-8 with TRBJ1-6; a possible D gene is TRBD1 (6 bases). The CDR3 is 14 residues long. V was cut by 6 bases and J by 8 bases, with 14 bases left in between. Germline lookup yields CDR1 SGHVS and CDR2 FQNEAQ. This CDR3 is CASSFQGLDSPLHF. CDR3 bases: TGTGCCAGCAGTTTCCAGGGGTTGGATTCACCCCTCCACTTT. The complete variable domain, with remaining parts taken from reference TRBV7-8 and TRBJ1-6, reads GAGVSQSPRYKVAKRGQDVALRCDPISGHVSLFWYQQALGQGPEFLTYFQNEAQLDKSGLPSDRFFAERPEGSVSTLKIQRTQQEDSAVYLCASSFQGLDSPLHFGNGTRLTVT.

By share, this clonotype ranks as medium-sized (0.01 to 0.1%). The chain links TRBV20-1 to TRBJ2-4, with 7 bases fitting TRBD2. The junction had 2 bases not matched to a gene; V was cut back by 6 bases and J by 6 bases. This CDR3 has 11 residues. Germline V gene data show CDR1 as DFQATT and CDR2 as SNEGSKA (reference sequence). CDR3 region: CSARLANIQYF. The CDR3 DNA reads TGCAGTGCCAGACTAGCAAACATTCAGTACTTC.

The chain links TRBV6-5 to TRBJ2-5, with D unclear. Germline V CDR1 and CDR2: MNHEY, SVGAGI. This CDR3 region has 12 residues. V was trimmed by 6 bases and J by 5 bases, leaving 10 bases between them. CDR3 in amino acids: CASSPNPETQYF. Written as DNA, the CDR3 is TGTGCCAGCAGCCCGAACCCCGAGACCCAGTACTTC.

This clonotype has a count of ten or more. CDR3 sequence: CASSDAGGAVQYF. The CDR3 DNA reads as TGTGCCAGCAGTGATGCAGGGGGCGCGGTGCAGTACTTC. The chain recombines TRBV25-1 with TRBJ2-7; 8 bases fit TRBD1. The CDR3 runs 13 residues. From germline, CDR1 is MGHDK and CDR2 SYGVNS. The junction had 7 bases not matched to a gene; V was cut back by 3 bases and J by 9 bases.

This clonotype showed up many times. CDR3 DNA: TGTGCCAGCAGCTCGACAGGGGCCTCAAACTCTGGGGCCAACGTCCTGACTTTC. Amino acids: CASSSTGASNSGANVLTF. This chain connects TRBV7-3 to TRBJ2-6, with TRBD1 matching 8 bases. Losses at the gene ends were 4 bases for V and 0 bases for J; bases not matched to a gene: 8. Germline lookup yields CDR1 SGHTA and CDR2 FQGTGA. The length of the CDR3 is 18 residues.

This clonotype was detected ten times or more. The J gene is TRBJ2-1, the V gene TRBV6-5; D is unresolved. Between the trimmed V and J ends, which lost 2 bases and 10 bases, there was a span of 9 bases. CDR1 MNHEY and CDR2 SVGAGI come from the germline V gene. CDR3 length: 12 residues. This CDR3 reads CASSYRVGEQFF. DNA for the CDR3: TGTGCCAGCAGTTACAGGGTGGGCGAGCAGTTCTTC.

This clonotype has ten or more counts. V and J are TRBV12-3 or TRBV12-4 and TRBJ2-7, with 9 bases identical to TRBD1. V lost 6 bases and J lost 0; bases outside the gene matches: 12. The CDR3 totals 17 residues. The CDR3 DNA reads as TGTGCCAGCAGAAAAGGGTCCGGGACAGGGAACTCCTACGAGCAGTACTTC. This encodes CASRKGSGTGNSYEQYF.

This clonotype showed up many times. V usage is TRBV20-1 and J usage is TRBJ2-7, with 7 bases that match TRBD1. V shed 1 base and J 7 bases; nucleotides not matched to a gene: 7. This CDR3 spans 13 amino acids. Germline V gene lookup returns CDR1 DFQATT and CDR2 SNEGSKA (reference sequence). The CDR3 spells CSARGQQGREQYF. CDR3 sequence (DNA): TGCAGTGCTAGAGGTCAACAGGGGCGAGAGCAGTACTTC.

This clonotype was seen many times. The chain recombines TRBV6-2 or TRBV6-3 with TRBJ2-5; possible D gene TRBD1, 6 bases. V lost 4 bases and J lost 2, with 14 bases in between. This CDR3 has 15 amino acids. The germline V gene has CDR1 MNHEY and CDR2 SVGEGT. CDR3 DNA: TGTGCCAGCAGTTCCACCGGACAGCCTCAAGAGACCCAGTACTTC. This sequence encodes CASSSTGQPQETQYF.